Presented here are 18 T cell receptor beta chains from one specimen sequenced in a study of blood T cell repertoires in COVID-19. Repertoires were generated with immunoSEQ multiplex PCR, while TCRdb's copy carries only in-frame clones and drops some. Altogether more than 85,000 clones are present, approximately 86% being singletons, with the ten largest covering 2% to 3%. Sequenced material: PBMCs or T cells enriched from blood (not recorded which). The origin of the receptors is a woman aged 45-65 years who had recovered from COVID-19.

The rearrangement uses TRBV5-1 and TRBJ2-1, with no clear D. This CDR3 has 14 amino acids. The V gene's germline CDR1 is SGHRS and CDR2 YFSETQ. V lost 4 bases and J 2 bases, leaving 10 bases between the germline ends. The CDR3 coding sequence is TGCGCCAGCAGCATATCCCGGGCCTACAATGAGCAGTTCTTC. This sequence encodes CASSISRAYNEQFF.

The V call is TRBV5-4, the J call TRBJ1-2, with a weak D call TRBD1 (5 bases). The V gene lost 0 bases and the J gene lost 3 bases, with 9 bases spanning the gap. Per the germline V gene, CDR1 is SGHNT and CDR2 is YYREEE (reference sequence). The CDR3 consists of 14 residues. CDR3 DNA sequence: TGTGCCAGCAGCTTGGGTGGAGGGGACTATGGCTACACCTTC. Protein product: CASSLGGGDYGYTF.

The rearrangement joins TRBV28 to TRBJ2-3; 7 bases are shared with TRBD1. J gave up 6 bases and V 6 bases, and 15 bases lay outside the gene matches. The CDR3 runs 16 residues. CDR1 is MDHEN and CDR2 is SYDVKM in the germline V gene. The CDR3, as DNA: TGTGCCAGCAGCCCCGTGGAGAGCAGGGGGTTGGATACGCAGTATTTT. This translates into CASSPVESRGLDTQYF.

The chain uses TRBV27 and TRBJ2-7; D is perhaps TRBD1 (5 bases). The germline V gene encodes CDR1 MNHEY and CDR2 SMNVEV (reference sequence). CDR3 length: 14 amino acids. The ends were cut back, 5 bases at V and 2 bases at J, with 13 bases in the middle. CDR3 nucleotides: TGTGCCAGCAGTAGACAGCCTCCACCCTACGAGCAGTACTTC. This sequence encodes CASSRQPPPYEQYF.

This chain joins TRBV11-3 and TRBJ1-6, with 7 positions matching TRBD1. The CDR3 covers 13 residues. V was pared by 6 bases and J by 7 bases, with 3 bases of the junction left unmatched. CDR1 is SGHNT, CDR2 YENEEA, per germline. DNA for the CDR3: TGTGCCAGCAGGAAACAGGGGAATTCACCCCTCCACTTT. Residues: CASRKQGNSPLHF.

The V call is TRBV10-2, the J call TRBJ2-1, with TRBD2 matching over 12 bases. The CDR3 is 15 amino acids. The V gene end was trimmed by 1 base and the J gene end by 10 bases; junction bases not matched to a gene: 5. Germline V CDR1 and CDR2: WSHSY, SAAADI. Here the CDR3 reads CASSELRLAGGEQFF. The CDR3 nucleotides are TGCGCCAGCAGTGAGTTGCGGCTAGCGGGAGGGGAGCAGTTCTTC.

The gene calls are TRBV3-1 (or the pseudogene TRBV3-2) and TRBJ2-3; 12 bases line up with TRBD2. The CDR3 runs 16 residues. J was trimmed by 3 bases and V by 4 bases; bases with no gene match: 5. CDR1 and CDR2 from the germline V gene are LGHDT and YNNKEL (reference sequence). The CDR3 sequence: CASSPPTSGSTDTQYF. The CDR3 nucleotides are TGTGCCAGCAGCCCCCCGACTAGCGGGAGTACAGATACGCAGTATTTT.

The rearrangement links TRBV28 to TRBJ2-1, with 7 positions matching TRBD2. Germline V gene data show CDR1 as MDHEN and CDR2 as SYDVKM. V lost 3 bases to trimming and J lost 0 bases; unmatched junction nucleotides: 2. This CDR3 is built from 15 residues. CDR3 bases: TGTGCCAGCAGTTTGGGCGGGAGCTCCTACAATGAGCAGTTCTTC. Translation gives CASSLGGSSYNEQFF.

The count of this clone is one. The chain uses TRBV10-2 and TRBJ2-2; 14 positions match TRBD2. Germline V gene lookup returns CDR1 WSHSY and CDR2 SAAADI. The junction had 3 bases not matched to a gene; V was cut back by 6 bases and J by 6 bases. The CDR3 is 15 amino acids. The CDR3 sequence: CASRVTSGGAGELFF. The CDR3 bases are TGCGCCAGCAGGGTGACTAGCGGGGGGGCCGGGGAGCTGTTTTTT.

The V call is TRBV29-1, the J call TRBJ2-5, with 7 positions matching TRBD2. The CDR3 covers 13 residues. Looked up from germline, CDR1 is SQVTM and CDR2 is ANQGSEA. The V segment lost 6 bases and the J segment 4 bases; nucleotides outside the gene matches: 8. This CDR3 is CSVTRTGGETQYF. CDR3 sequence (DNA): TGCAGCGTCACCCGGACGGGAGGAGAGACCCAGTACTTC. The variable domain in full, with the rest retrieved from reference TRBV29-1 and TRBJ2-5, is SAVISQKPSRDICQRGTSLTIQCQVDSQVTMMFWYRQQPGQSLTLIATANQGSEATYESGFVIDKFPISRPNLTFSTLTVSNMSPEDSSIYLCSVTRTGGETQYFGPGTRLLVL.

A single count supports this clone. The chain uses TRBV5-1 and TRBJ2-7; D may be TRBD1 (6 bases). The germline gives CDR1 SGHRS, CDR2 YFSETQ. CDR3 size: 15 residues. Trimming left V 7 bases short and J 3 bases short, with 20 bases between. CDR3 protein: CASGLEGTKIYEQYF. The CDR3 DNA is TGCGCCAGCGGTTTAGAAGGGACAAAAATCTACGAGCAGTACTTC.

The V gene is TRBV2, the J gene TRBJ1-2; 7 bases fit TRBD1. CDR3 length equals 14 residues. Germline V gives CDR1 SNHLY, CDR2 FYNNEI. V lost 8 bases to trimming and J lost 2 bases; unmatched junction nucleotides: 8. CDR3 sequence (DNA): TGTGCCAGCGGTTTAGGACAGGCGAACTATGGCTACACCTTC. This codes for CASGLGQANYGYTF.

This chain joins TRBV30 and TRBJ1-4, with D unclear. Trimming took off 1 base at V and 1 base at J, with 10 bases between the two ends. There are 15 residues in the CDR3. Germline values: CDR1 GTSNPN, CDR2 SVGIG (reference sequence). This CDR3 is CAWSAATGTNEKLFF. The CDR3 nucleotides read TGTGCCTGGAGTGCCGCGACGGGAACTAATGAAAAACTGTTTTTT.

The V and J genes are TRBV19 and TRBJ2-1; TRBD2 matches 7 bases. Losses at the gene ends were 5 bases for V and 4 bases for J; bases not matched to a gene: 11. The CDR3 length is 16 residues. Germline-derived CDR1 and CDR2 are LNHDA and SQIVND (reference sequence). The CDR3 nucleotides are TGTGCCAGTAGTTCCCTCCTAGCGGCTTCTTACAATGAGCAGTTCTTC. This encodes CASSSLLAASYNEQFF.

CDR3 amino acids: CASSASDSIYEQYF. As DNA, the CDR3 is TGTGCCAGCAGCGCCTCGGACAGTATCTACGAGCAGTACTTC. V is TRBV9 and J is TRBJ2-7, with D possibly matching TRBD1 (6 bases). This CDR3 contains 14 residues. Per the germline V gene, CDR1 is SGDLS and CDR2 is YYNGEE. Deletions cut 3 bases from V and 3 bases from J, with 13 bases between. The full variable domain, rest sourced from reference TRBV9 and TRBJ2-7, is DSGVTQTPKHLITATGQRVTLRCSPRSGDLSVYWYQQSLDQGLQFLIQYYNGEERAKGNILERFSAQQFPDLHSELNLSSLELGDSALYFCASSASDSIYEQYFGPGTRLTVT.

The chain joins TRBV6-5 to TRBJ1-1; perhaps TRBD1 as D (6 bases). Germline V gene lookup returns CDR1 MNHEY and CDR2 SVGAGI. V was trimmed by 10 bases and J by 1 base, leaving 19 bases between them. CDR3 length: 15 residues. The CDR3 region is CATTTDSRGNTEAFF. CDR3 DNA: TGTGCCACCACAACGGATAGCAGGGGGAACACTGAAGCTTTCTTT.

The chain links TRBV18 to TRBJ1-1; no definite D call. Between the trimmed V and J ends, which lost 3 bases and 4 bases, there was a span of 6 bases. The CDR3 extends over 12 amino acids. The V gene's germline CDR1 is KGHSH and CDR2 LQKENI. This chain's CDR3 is CASSPGSTEAFF. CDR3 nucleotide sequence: TGTGCCAGCTCACCGGGGAGCACTGAAGCTTTCTTT.

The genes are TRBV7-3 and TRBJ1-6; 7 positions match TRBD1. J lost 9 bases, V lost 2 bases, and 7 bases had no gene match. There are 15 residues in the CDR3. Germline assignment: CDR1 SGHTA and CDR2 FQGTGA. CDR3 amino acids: CASSLGAGGLSPLHF. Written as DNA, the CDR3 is TGTGCCAGCAGCTTAGGGGCAGGGGGGCTTTCACCCCTCCACTTT.